Listed here are 4 T cell receptor beta chains from one sample, sequenced in a study of shared clonotypes between healthy human individuals. Using immunoSEQ multiplex PCR, the repertoire was profiled, and TCRdb retains in-frame clones only, with some absent. This sample has some 2,000,000 clones; about 94% occur once, and the top ten carry 0.85% to 1.3%. Terminally differentiated effector memory CD45RA+ cells were excluded by CCR7 positive selection of CD45RO-negative cells. Sequenced material: naive CD8+ T cells sorted from blood. Every receptor here comes from a man aged 18 to 29 in good health.

The chain recombines TRBV5-6 with TRBJ2-5; 8 positions agree with TRBD1. V dropped 0 bases and J dropped 5; count of bases not matched to a gene: 9. There are 16 residues in the CDR3. Germline CDR1 SGHDT, CDR2 YYEEEE. This CDR3 is CASSLGSTGGSETQYF. CDR3 sequence (DNA): TGTGCCAGCAGCTTGGGGTCCACAGGGGGTAGTGAGACCCAGTACTTC.

This clone is a singleton in its sample. V gene TRBV27 combines with J gene TRBJ2-2; D ambiguous. Trimming took 5 bases from V and 4 from J, leaving 5 bases between them. The CDR3 consists of 12 residues. Looked up from germline, CDR1 is MNHEY and CDR2 is SMNVEV (reference sequence). The chain's CDR3 is CASSVVTGELFF. The CDR3 nucleotides read TGTGCCAGCAGTGTAGTCACCGGGGAGCTGTTTTTT.

V and J are TRBV12-5 and TRBJ2-6, with D unresolved. The CDR3 covers 14 residues. With 5 bases removed from V and 2 bases from J, the gap between germline ends came to 7 bases. The germline V gene has CDR1 LGHNT and CDR2 FRNRAP. In DNA, the CDR3 is TGTGCTAGTGGTCTCTATCCTGGGGCCAACGTCCTGACTTTC. Translation: CASGLYPGANVLTF.

Concerning this clone itself: The same CDR3 can be traced to other DNA sequences in this sample. The rearrangement joins TRBV5-4 to TRBJ2-7; TRBD1 might be the D (6 bases). The germline V and J ends were trimmed by 2 bases and 0 bases, with 9 bases remaining between them. CDR3 length: 14 residues. Germline CDR1 and CDR2: SGHNT and YYREEE (reference sequence). CDR3 region: CASSFQGSSYEQYF. The CDR3 bases are TGTGCCAGCAGCTTTCAGGGGAGCTCCTACGAGCAGTACTTC.